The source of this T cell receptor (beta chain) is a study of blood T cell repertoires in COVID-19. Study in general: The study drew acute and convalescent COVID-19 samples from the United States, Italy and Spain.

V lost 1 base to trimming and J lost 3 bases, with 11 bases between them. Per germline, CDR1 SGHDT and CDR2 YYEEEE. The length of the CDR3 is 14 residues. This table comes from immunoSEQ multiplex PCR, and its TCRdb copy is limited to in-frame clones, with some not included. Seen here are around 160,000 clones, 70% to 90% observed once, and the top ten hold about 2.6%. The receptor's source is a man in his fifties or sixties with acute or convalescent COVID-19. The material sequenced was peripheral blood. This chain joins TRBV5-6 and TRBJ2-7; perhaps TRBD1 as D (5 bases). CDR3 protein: CASSLHRLVYEQYF. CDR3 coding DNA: TGTGCCAGCAGCTTGCACAGGTTGGTCTACGAGCAGTACTTC.